The clone carrying this T cell receptor (beta chain) came up many times. What it binds is unknown. Production of TCR cDNA was by 5'RACE template switching, which also added a universal primer site and UMIs. TCRdb processed the 5' RACE reads anew with MiXCR; each CDR3 protein has one entry. There are 500,000 to 650,000 distinct CDR3 sequences in the sample; approximately 13% occur only once, and around 15% lies in the top ten. Germline-derived CDR1 and CDR2 are MNHNS and SASEGT. The CDR3 length is 13 residues. The V gene end was trimmed by 6 bases and the J gene end by 1 base; junction bases not matched to a gene: 2. The data belong to a study of T cells after yellow fever vaccination. Study-wide context: The authors prepared low-cell-number fractions using SMART-Seq v4 Ultra Low Input. Overall study results and limits: By day 5 rather than day 15, the secondary response had peaked, though it was weaker. Most clones from primary vaccination resurfaced after the booster (approximately 97% CD4, about 91% CD8).

The chain combines TRBV6-1 with TRBJ2-5, with 7 bases matching TRBD1. The source material was PBMCs, sampled on the day of the yellow fever booster vaccination. This TCR came from a man younger than 45 who received the YFV17D yellow fever vaccine. CDR3 protein: CASRDRSQETQYF. The DNA for the CDR3 is TGTGCCAGCAGGGACAGGAGCCAAGAGACCCAGTACTTC.